This TCR beta chain was identified during a study of PD-1 and CTLA-4 blockade in melanoma. Germline assignment: CDR1 MDHEN and CDR2 SYDVKM. Between the trimmed V and J ends, which lost 6 bases and 2 bases, there was a span of 14 bases. The CDR3 totals 15 residues. Assay used: immunoSEQ multiplex PCR; TCRdb lists only in-frame clones, some missing. The data contain 30,000 to 35,000 clones, around 90% of them seen just once; the ten biggest clones take up roughly 9%. The rearrangement uses TRBV28 and TRBJ2-1; D gene ambiguous. The material was CD8+ T cells from peripheral blood, obtained from a patient given anti-PD-1 treatment. This clonotype was sampled from a human donor with melanoma. The CDR3 nucleotides read TGTGCCAGCAGGGGATCTTTAACAACCTACAATGAGCAGTTCTTC. The encoded protein is CASRGSLTTYNEQFF.